Listed below are T cell receptor beta chains from one sample, sequenced in a study of T cell changes during pregnancy in multiple sclerosis. TCRdb's copy holds only in-frame clones and misses some; the assay was immunoSEQ multiplex PCR. The table lists around 50,000 clones, 85% to 90% of them singletons. What was sequenced was peripheral blood from another person, used as feeder cells. These receptors originate from a human donor whose cells served as feeder cells for cultures in a pregnancy study. Both conserved end residues are part of each CDR3. The order of the fields is D gene, J gene, clone size, V gene, CDR3 protein. A D gene is named only where the DNA matches it firmly. Part of the rows lack a size; the others show once, few, many or a class for expanded clones.

D gene: NA
J gene: TRBJ2-3
clone size: NA
V gene: TRBV2
CDR3 protein: CASSGRGGITDTQYF

D gene: NA
J gene: TRBJ1-1
clone size: NA
V gene: TRBV5-1
CDR3 protein: CASSFEGNTEAFF

D gene: NA
J gene: TRBJ2-7
clone size: NA
V gene: TRBV28
CDR3 protein: CASSLGLSSYEQYF

D gene: TRBD1
J gene: TRBJ2-7
clone size: NA
V gene: TRBV15
CDR3 protein: CATSPKTGVDRGEQYF

D gene: TRBD1
J gene: TRBJ2-1
clone size: NA
V gene: TRBV7-2
CDR3 protein: CASSSRTGGLYNEQFF

D gene: NA
J gene: TRBJ2-7
clone size: NA
V gene: TRBV6-1
CDR3 protein: CASSEGWLRGNNEQYF

D gene: NA
J gene: TRBJ1-4
clone size: NA
V gene: TRBV5-6
CDR3 protein: CASSPRTAENEKLFF

D gene: NA
J gene: TRBJ2-2
clone size: NA
V gene: TRBV5-4
CDR3 protein: CASSLARGTDTGELFF

D gene: TRBD1
J gene: TRBJ1-4
clone size: once
V gene: TRBV28
CDR3 protein: CARRQGAWEKLFF

D gene: NA
J gene: TRBJ1-1
clone size: few
V gene: TRBV29-1
CDR3 protein: CSSKQGNTEAFF

D gene: NA
J gene: TRBJ1-5
clone size: NA
V gene: TRBV7-2
CDR3 protein: CASRRDGTSQPQHF

D gene: NA
J gene: TRBJ1-6
clone size: few
V gene: TRBV6-5
CDR3 protein: CASSYPSGGMRSPLHF

D gene: NA
J gene: TRBJ1-6
clone size: NA
V gene: TRBV18
CDR3 protein: CASSPDQNSPLHF

D gene: NA
J gene: TRBJ1-3
clone size: NA
V gene: TRBV15
CDR3 protein: CATSRDLLQDGNTIYF

D gene: TRBD1
J gene: TRBJ2-6
clone size: NA
V gene: TRBV28
CDR3 protein: CASSSQGAFSGANVLTF

D gene: TRBD1
J gene: TRBJ2-1
clone size: NA
V gene: TRBV29-1
CDR3 protein: CSVEDFVRGQNNEQFF

D gene: NA
J gene: TRBJ2-7
clone size: NA
V gene: TRBV4-3
CDR3 protein: CASSQDRMRSYEQYF

D gene: TRBD1
J gene: TRBJ1-4
clone size: NA
V gene: TRBV5-4
CDR3 protein: CASSRHGTEYEKLFF

D gene: NA
J gene: TRBJ2-1
clone size: NA
V gene: TRBV6-1
CDR3 protein: CASSESLGGSYNEQFF

D gene: NA
J gene: TRBJ1-4
clone size: NA
V gene: TRBV2
CDR3 protein: CASSEVGTATNEKLFF

D gene: TRBD2
J gene: TRBJ2-2
clone size: once
V gene: TRBV18
CDR3 protein: CASSPIAAGGTGELFF

D gene: NA
J gene: TRBJ1-4
clone size: NA
V gene: TRBV5-1
CDR3 protein: CASSLKGEKLFF

D gene: TRBD1
J gene: TRBJ1-2
clone size: NA
V gene: TRBV28
CDR3 protein: CASSSNRGRVTRHGYTF

D gene: TRBD1
J gene: TRBJ1-2
clone size: NA
V gene: TRBV2
CDR3 protein: CASTGLVGQNYGYTF

D gene: TRBD1
J gene: TRBJ1-2
clone size: NA
V gene: TRBV5-6
CDR3 protein: CASSAGTGIYGYTF

D gene: NA
J gene: TRBJ1-4
clone size: few
V gene: TRBV30
CDR3 protein: CAWSVRGLTNEKLFF

D gene: NA
J gene: TRBJ1-1
clone size: once
V gene: TRBV11-2
CDR3 protein: CASSLAGDYAFF

D gene: TRBD2
J gene: TRBJ2-1
clone size: once
V gene: TRBV5-4
CDR3 protein: CASSLGLAGGSTREQFF

D gene: TRBD2
J gene: TRBJ2-7
clone size: NA
V gene: TRBV5-4
CDR3 protein: CASSTGGAYEQYF

D gene: NA
J gene: TRBJ2-3
clone size: once
V gene: TRBV11-2
CDR3 protein: CASSLTSGLDTQYF

D gene: NA
J gene: TRBJ1-1
clone size: NA
V gene: TRBV5-4
CDR3 protein: CASGGTNTEAFF

D gene: NA
J gene: TRBJ1-4
clone size: NA
V gene: TRBV18
CDR3 protein: CASFPGGSTNEKLFF

D gene: NA
J gene: TRBJ1-1
clone size: NA
V gene: TRBV19
CDR3 protein: CASSMGGGARAFF

D gene: NA
J gene: TRBJ2-7
clone size: once
V gene: TRBV11-2
CDR3 protein: CASSLAAGESYEQYF

D gene: NA
J gene: TRBJ1-6
clone size: NA
V gene: TRBV5-1
CDR3 protein: CASSSSSYNSPLHF

D gene: NA
J gene: TRBJ2-5
clone size: NA
V gene: TRBV2
CDR3 protein: CASSYLPPTSFEETQYF

D gene: TRBD2
J gene: TRBJ2-5
clone size: NA
V gene: TRBV7-3
CDR3 protein: CASSLRPSGSGGETQYF

D gene: NA
J gene: TRBJ1-2
clone size: NA
V gene: TRBV19
CDR3 protein: CASSIDTYGYTF

D gene: NA
J gene: TRBJ1-3
clone size: NA
V gene: TRBV9
CDR3 protein: CASTSGPRASGNTIYF

D gene: TRBD1
J gene: TRBJ1-1
clone size: NA
V gene: TRBV5-1
CDR3 protein: CASSPDRGTEAFF

D gene: NA
J gene: TRBJ1-1
clone size: once
V gene: TRBV5-1
CDR3 protein: CASSLSRGRDEAFF

D gene: NA
J gene: NA
clone size: NA
V gene: TRBV9
CDR3 protein: CASSVGRISYEQYF

D gene: NA
J gene: TRBJ1-4
clone size: NA
V gene: TRBV5-1
CDR3 protein: CASSFSGSLPRNEKLFF

D gene: NA
J gene: TRBJ1-2
clone size: NA
V gene: TRBV6-5
CDR3 protein: CASSYKGFGYTF

D gene: NA
J gene: TRBJ1-5
clone size: NA
V gene: TRBV19
CDR3 protein: CASSIVGGSGNQPQHF

D gene: NA
J gene: TRBJ1-2
clone size: NA
V gene: TRBV19
CDR3 protein: CASSRVNYGYTF

D gene: NA
J gene: TRBJ1-2
clone size: NA
V gene: TRBV6-1
CDR3 protein: CAGGDTDYGYTF

D gene: NA
J gene: TRBJ1-2
clone size: once
V gene: TRBV6-5
CDR3 protein: CASRYPDRAYGYTF

D gene: TRBD1
J gene: TRBJ1-5
clone size: NA
V gene: TRBV2
CDR3 protein: CASGTGFGNQPQHF

D gene: NA
J gene: TRBJ2-2
clone size: NA
V gene: TRBV28
CDR3 protein: CASGGPVKGELFF

D gene: TRBD2
J gene: TRBJ2-7
clone size: NA
V gene: TRBV2
CDR3 protein: CASYPDSGRANYEQYF

D gene: NA
J gene: TRBJ1-6
clone size: few
V gene: TRBV6-5
CDR3 protein: CASSYEYSRYSPLHF

D gene: TRBD2
J gene: TRBJ2-5
clone size: NA
V gene: TRBV7-9
CDR3 protein: CASSFGTSGTQYF